This TCR beta chain was recovered during a study of cytomegalovirus exposure and HLA in healthy donors. The donors were members of the roughly 130-subject validation cohort (separate from the roughly 700-subject first cohort). Regarding the study as a whole: The study found most TCR sequences rare, yet found some public TCRs in many donors.

The germline V gene has CDR1 MNHNS and CDR2 SASEGT. CDR3 length equals 17 residues. Between the trimmed V and J ends, which lost 0 bases and 2 bases, there was a span of 16 bases. TCRdb keeps only in-frame clones here, not all; method: immunoSEQ multiplex PCR. The sample lists roughly 60,000 clones, roughly 96% occurring once. Concerning this clone: Antigen specificity is unknown.

This receptor was taken from a man younger than 30 in good health and CMV-seronegative. This chain connects TRBV6-1 to TRBJ2-5, with D possibly being TRBD2 (6 bases). Sequences were obtained from PBMCs. DNA for the CDR3: TGTGCCAGCAGTGAAGCTCGGGCGGGGCCGGGTCAAGAGACCCAGTACTTC. Its translation: CASSEARAGPGQETQYF.